The T cell receptor beta chain under discussion was sequenced for a study of tumor-infiltrating lymphocytes in primary liver carcinoma. Overall study: The tumors, T1-T3 N0M0 lesions, were roughly 4.2 to 11 cm across.

Comment on this clonotype: One base away lies a much larger clone, so this may be a sequencing read error.

CDR3 length equals 14 residues. Germline V gives CDR1 SGHTA, CDR2 FQGNSA. Co-extraction of RNA and DNA was performed on about 19-33 mg of unsorted bulk tissue. The authors made TCR beta cDNA from 450 to 600 ng total RNA with a constant-region primer. Three nested multiplex PCR rounds, a slightly modified ARM-PCR, produced the libraries for TCR beta. PCR rounds one and two used TRBV1-TRBV30 forward primers with a C-beta reverse primer for approximately 10 cycles each. Each CDR3 protein is one row after TCRdb ran MiXCR on the multiplex PCR reads. Of over 40,000 distinct CDR3 sequences in the sample, about 78% were seen once.

Material for sequencing was liver tumor tissue from sampling region 5. Subset described: tumor region T5, tumor centre. The clonotype was recovered from a middle-aged man with primary liver carcinoma and hepatitis B virus infection. V and J are TRBV7-2 and TRBJ2-7, with a weak D call TRBD2 (6 bases). The CDR3 reads CSSSLAVTPYEQYF. The CDR3 DNA is TGTTCCAGCAGCTTAGCGGTGACTCCCTACGAGCAGTACTTC. The full variable domain, rest sourced from reference TRBV7-2 and TRBJ2-7, is GAGVSQSPSNKVTEKGKDVELRCDPISGHTALYWYRQSLGQGLEFLIYFQGNSAPDKSGLPSDRFSAERTGGSVSTLTIQRTQQEDSAVYLCSSSLAVTPYEQYFGPGTRLTVT.